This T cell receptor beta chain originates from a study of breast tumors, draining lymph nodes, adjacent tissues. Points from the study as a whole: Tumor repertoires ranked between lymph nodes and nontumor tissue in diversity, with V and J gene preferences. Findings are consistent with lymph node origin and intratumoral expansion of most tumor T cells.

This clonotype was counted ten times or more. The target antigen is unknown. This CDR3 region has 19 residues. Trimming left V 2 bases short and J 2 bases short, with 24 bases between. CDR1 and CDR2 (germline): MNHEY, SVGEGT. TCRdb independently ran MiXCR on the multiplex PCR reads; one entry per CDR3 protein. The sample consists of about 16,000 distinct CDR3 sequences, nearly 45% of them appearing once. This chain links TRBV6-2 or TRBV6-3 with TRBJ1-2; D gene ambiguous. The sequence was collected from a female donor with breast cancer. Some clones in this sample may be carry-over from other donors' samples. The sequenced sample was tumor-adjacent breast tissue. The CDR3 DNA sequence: TGTGCCAGCAGTTACCAGGACCTACCCCTCGACCACGCGAACTATGGCTACACCTTC. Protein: CASSYQDLPLDHANYGYTF.